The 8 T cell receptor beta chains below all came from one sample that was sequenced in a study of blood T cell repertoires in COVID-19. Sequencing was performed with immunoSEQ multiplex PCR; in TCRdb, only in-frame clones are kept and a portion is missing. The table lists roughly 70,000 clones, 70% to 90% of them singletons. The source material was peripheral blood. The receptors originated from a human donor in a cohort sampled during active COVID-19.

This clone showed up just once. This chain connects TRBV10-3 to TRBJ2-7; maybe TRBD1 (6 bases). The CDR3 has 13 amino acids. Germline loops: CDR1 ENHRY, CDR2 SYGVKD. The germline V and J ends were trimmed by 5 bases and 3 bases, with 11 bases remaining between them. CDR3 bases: TGTGCCATCAGTAGGGACACACTCTACGAGCAGTACTTC. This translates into CAISRDTLYEQYF.

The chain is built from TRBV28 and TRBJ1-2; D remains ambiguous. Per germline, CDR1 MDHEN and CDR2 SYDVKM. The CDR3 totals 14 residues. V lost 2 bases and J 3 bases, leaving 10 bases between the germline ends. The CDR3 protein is CASSLDPGYYGYTF. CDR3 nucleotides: TGTGCCAGCAGTTTAGACCCAGGCTACTATGGCTACACCTTC.

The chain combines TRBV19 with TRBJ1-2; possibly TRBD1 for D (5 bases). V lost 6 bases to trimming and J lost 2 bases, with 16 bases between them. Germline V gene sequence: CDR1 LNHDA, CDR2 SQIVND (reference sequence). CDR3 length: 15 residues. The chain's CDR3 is CASRPAGRENYGYTF. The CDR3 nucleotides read TGTGCCAGTAGACCAGCGGGACGGGAAAACTATGGCTACACCTTC. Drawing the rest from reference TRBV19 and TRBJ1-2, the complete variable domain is DGGITQSPKYLFRKEGQNVTLSCEQNLNHDAMYWYRQDPGQGLRLIYYSQIVNDFQKGDIAEGYSVSREKKESFPLTVTSAQKNPTAFYLCASRPAGRENYGYTFGSGTRLTVV.

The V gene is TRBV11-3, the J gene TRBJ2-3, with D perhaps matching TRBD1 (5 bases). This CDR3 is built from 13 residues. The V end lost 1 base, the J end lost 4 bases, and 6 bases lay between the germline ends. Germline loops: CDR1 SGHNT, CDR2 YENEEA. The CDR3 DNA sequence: TGTGCCAGCAGCTTAGGCAGGGCAGATACGCAGTATTTT. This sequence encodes CASSLGRADTQYF.

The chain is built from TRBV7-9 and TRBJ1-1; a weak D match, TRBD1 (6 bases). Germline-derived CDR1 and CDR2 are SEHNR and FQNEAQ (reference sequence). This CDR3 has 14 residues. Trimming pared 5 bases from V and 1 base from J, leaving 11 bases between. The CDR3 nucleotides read TGTGCCAGCAGCCAGGGGTCTTCGAACACTGAAGCTTTCTTT. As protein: CASSQGSSNTEAFF.

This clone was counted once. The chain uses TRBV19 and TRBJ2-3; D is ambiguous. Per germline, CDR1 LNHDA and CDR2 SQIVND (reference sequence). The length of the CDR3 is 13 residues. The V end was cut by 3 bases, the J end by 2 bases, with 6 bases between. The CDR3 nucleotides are TGTGCCAGTAGTATTTCAGACACAGATACGCAGTATTTT. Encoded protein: CASSISDTDTQYF. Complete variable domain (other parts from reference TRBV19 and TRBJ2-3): DGGITQSPKYLFRKEGQNVTLSCEQNLNHDAMYWYRQDPGQGLRLIYYSQIVNDFQKGDIAEGYSVSREKKESFPLTVTSAQKNPTAFYLCASSISDTDTQYFGPGTRLTVL.

CDR3 in DNA: TGTGCCACCAGCGCCTCCACAGGGACAACTAATGAAAAACTGTTTTTT. Amino acids: CATSASTGTTNEKLFF. This chain uses TRBV24-1 with TRBJ1-4; D is possibly TRBD1 (6 bases). The CDR3 length is 16 residues. Trimming took off 7 bases at V and 0 bases at J, with 14 bases between the two ends. Germline CDR1 KGHDR, CDR2 SFDVKD.

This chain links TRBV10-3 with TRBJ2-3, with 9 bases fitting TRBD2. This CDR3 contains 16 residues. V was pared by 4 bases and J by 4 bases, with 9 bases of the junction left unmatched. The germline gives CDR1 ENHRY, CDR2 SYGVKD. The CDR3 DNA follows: TGTGCCATCAGTGTCAGGGGTAGCGGGAGTGCAGATACGCAGTATTTT. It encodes CAISVRGSGSADTQYF.